This TCR beta chain was documented in a study of human T cells and chemical hapten exposure. The wider study: Across the whole study, which lasted 20 to 30 weeks, patients were given diphenylcyclopropenone on the scalp once a week.

Whole-study results and caveats: Relative to controls, expanded TCRs formed significantly more large CDR3 similarity clusters. Donor immune responses may differ from healthy people's, since all donors had alopecia.

Time point denoted: patch test 2, 6 weeks after DPC sensitization. Stated treatment: therapeutic diphenylcyclopropenone sensitization with weekly scalp DPC. CDR3 length: 13 residues. V lost 3 bases and J 6 bases, leaving 12 bases between the germline ends. Germline V gene sequence: CDR1 SGHAT, CDR2 FQNNGV. This clonotype was counted only a few times. Its matching antigen is unknown. Unique molecular identifiers were attached to individual cDNA molecules during library preparation. TCRdb re-derived calls from the RACE reads in MiXCR, one entry per CDR3 protein. The sample lists 70,000 to 90,000 distinct CDR3 sequences, 8.5% to 12% seen once, with 5% in the top ten.

This TCR came from a woman aged 50 to 60 with alopecia areata. Some clones in this sample may be carry-over from other donors' samples. The chain combines TRBV11-2 with TRBJ2-7; D not certain. The specimen comprised whole blood, sampled in connection with sensitization to the hapten diphenylcyclopropenone (DPC). The CDR3 DNA sequence: TGTGCCAGCAGCTTGGAAAGGAGTTCCGAGCAGTACTTC. Translating gives CASSLERSSEQYF.